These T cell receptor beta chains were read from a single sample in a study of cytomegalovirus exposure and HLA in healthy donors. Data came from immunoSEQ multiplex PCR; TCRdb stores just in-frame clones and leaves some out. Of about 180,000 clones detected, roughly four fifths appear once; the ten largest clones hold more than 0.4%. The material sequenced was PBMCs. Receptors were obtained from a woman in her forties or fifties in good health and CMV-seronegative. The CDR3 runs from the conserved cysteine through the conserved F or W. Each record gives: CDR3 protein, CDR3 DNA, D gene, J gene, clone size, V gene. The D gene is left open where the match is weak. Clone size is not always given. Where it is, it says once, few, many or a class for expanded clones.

CASSPPAGGPKNEQFF	TGCGCCAGCAGCCCCCCAGCGGGAGGGCCGAAAAATGAGCAGTTCTTC	TRBD2	TRBJ2-1	.	TRBV4-1
CATSRERQVYGYTF	TGTGCCACCAGCAGAGAAAGACAGGTCTATGGCTACACCTTC	.	TRBJ1-2	.	TRBV15
CASSLTGGSDTQYF	TGTGCCAGCAGTTTAACAGGGGGGTCGGATACGCAGTATTTT	TRBD1	TRBJ2-3	.	TRBV28
CASSLRGLGTEAFF	TGTGCCAGCAGCTTGAGGGGGCTAGGCACTGAAGCTTTCTTT	TRBD1	TRBJ1-1	.	TRBV5-8
CAWSGSRRTQYF	TGTGCCTGGAGTGGTTCGCGGAGGACCCAGTACTTC	.	TRBJ2-5	few	TRBV30
CASTTGSGREQFF	TGTGCCAGCACAACGGGGAGCGGGAGAGAGCAGTTCTTC	TRBD2	TRBJ2-1	.	TRBV6-1
CASSARDNYEQYF	TGTGCCAGCAGTGCCCGGGACAACTACGAGCAGTACTTC	.	TRBJ2-7	.	TRBV28
CASSQSPRTGTGEDTQYF	TGCGCCAGCAGCCAATCTCCCAGGACCGGGACAGGAGAAGATACGCAGTATTTT	TRBD1	TRBJ2-3	.	TRBV4-3
CASSWVTGNYEQYF	TGCGCCAGCAGCTGGGTGACAGGGAACTACGAGCAGTACTTC	TRBD1	TRBJ2-7	.	TRBV5-1
CASSPLIGGPRNTEAFF	TGTGCCAGCAGCCCCCTTATAGGGGGCCCGAGGAACACTGAAGCTTTCTTT	TRBD1	TRBJ1-1	.	TRBV9
CASSSPGGAVGNTIYF	TGTGCCAGCAGTTCCCCAGGGGGCGCGGTAGGAAACACCATATATTTT	TRBD1	TRBJ1-3	.	TRBV28